This T cell receptor (beta chain) was observed in a study of shared clonotypes between healthy human individuals. The study, taken as a whole, reports: On the whole, naive subsets had larger estimated richness than memory subsets had.

Naive CD8 cells lacked CD45RO, underwent positive selection for CCR7 and left out terminally differentiated effector memory CD45RA+ cells. A note on this clone: Its antigen is still unknown.

V lost 7 bases and J 7 bases, leaving 7 bases between the germline ends. The CDR3 loop spans 11 amino acids. Germline loops: CDR1 MDHEN, CDR2 SYDVKM. How the authors handled the data: Junction-only sequences without quality scores came from ImmunoSEQ, so filtering differed. Measured with immunoSEQ multiplex PCR; TCRdb has only the in-frame clones, and not every one. V and J calls and clone size come straight from that table; D and trimming were deduced from the DNA. Among millions of clones, about 93% were seen once, and the ten largest hold 1.5% to 2%. The source of this sequence is a man between 18 and 35 years old in good health. Some clones in this sample may be carry-over from other donors' samples. The chain couples TRBV28 to TRBJ2-2; D uncertain. The sample consisted of naive CD8+ T cells from PBMCs. The CDR3 reads CASKFGGELFF. Written as DNA, the CDR3 is TGTGCCAGCAAATTTGGCGGGGAGCTGTTTTTT.